A selection of T cell receptor beta chains follows, all from one sample in a study of radiation and T cells in renal cell carcinoma. TCRdb keeps only in-frame clones here, not all; method: immunoSEQ multiplex PCR. The sample carries 160,000 or so clones, about nine tenths recorded once. This material consisted of blood, taken from a patient whose treatment included radiotherapy and nephrectomy. The receptors come from a woman aged 45-59 years with renal cell carcinoma. Both conserved end residues are part of each CDR3. D genes are given only for firm matches. Expanded clones are given a class, and other clones once, few, many or no size at all.

cdr3_length: 13
clone_size: -
d_call: TRBD1
v_call: TRBV5-1
j_call: TRBJ1-2
cdr3_nt: TGCGCCAGCAGACCACAGGGGAGCTATGGCTACACCTTC
cdr3_aa: CASRPQGSYGYTF

cdr3_length: 13
clone_size: -
d_call: -
v_call: TRBV19
j_call: TRBJ1-2
cdr3_nt: TGTGCCAGTAGTATAGACGGCCTCCGGGGCTACACCTTC
cdr3_aa: CASSIDGLRGYTF

cdr3_length: 16
clone_size: -
d_call: -
v_call: TRBV4-2
j_call: TRBJ1-3
cdr3_nt: TGTGCCAGCAGCCAAGATGAAGGGACACCTGGAAACACCATATATTTT
cdr3_aa: CASSQDEGTPGNTIYF

cdr3_length: 15
clone_size: -
d_call: -
v_call: TRBV5-1
j_call: TRBJ1-2
cdr3_nt: TGCGCCAGCAGCTTGAGCAGGGGCCCGAGCGACGGCTACACCTTC
cdr3_aa: CASSLSRGPSDGYTF

cdr3_length: 15
clone_size: -
d_call: -
v_call: TRBV4-1
j_call: TRBJ1-2
cdr3_nt: TGCGCCAGCAGACGATGGTTGGGGGGCGCCGATGGCTACACCTTC
cdr3_aa: CASRRWLGGADGYTF

cdr3_length: 12
clone_size: -
d_call: TRBD2
v_call: TRBV19
j_call: TRBJ2-1
cdr3_nt: TGTGCCACTAACAGCGGGGCCAATGAGCAGTTCTTC
cdr3_aa: CATNSGANEQFF

cdr3_length: 14
clone_size: once
d_call: -
v_call: TRBV19
j_call: TRBJ2-3
cdr3_nt: TGTGCCAGTAAGGAGACTTTACCCGGGGATACGCAGTATTTT
cdr3_aa: CASKETLPGDTQYF

cdr3_length: 17
clone_size: -
d_call: TRBD2
v_call: TRBV4-2
j_call: TRBJ2-7
cdr3_nt: TGTGCCAGCAGCCAAGAGTCCCGCAGCGGGGGCTCCGGGGAGCAGTACTTC
cdr3_aa: CASSQESRSGGSGEQYF

cdr3_length: 12
clone_size: -
d_call: -
v_call: TRBV19
j_call: TRBJ2-2
cdr3_nt: TGTGCCAGTAGGAGGAACACCGGGGAGCTGTTTTTT
cdr3_aa: CASRRNTGELFF

cdr3_length: 15
clone_size: -
d_call: TRBD1
v_call: TRBV7-2
j_call: TRBJ2-5
cdr3_nt: TGTGCCAGCAGCTCCGGGACAGGGGTCGGGGAGACCCAGTACTTC
cdr3_aa: CASSSGTGVGETQYF

cdr3_length: 13
clone_size: -
d_call: -
v_call: TRBV6-6
j_call: TRBJ1-2
cdr3_nt: TGTGCCAGCAGCGGACGGGCAAACTATGGCTACACCTTC
cdr3_aa: CASSGRANYGYTF